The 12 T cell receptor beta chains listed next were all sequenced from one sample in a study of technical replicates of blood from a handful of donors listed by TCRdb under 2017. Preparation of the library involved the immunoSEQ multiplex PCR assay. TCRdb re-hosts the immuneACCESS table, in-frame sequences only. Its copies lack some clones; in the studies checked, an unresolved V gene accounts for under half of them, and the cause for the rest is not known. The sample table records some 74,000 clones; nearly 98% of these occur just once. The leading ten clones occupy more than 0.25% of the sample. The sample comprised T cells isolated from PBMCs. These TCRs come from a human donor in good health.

CDR3 sequence reads: CASSQQGWEQYF. CDR3 in DNA: TGTGCCAGCAGTCAACAGGGGTGGGAGCAGTACTTC. V is TRBV5-6 and J is TRBJ2-7; 7 nucleotides line up with TRBD1. Trimming removed 5 bases from V and 7 bases from J; junction bases left unmatched: 6. This CDR3 contains 12 residues. CDR1 and CDR2 (germline): SGHDT, YYEEEE.

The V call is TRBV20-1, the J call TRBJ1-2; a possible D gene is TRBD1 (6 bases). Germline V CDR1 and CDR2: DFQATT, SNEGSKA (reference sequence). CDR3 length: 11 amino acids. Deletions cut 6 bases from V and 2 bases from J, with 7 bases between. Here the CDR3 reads CSATGNYGYTF. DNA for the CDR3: TGCAGTGCCACAGGGAACTATGGCTACACCTTC.

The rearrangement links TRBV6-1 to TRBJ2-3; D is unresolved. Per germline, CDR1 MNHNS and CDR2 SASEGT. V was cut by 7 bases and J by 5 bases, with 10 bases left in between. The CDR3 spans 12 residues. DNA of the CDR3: TGTGCCAGCAACCAGATCTTAGATACGCAGTATTTT. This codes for CASNQILDTQYF.

The CDR3 DNA follows: TGTGCCAGCAGTTACGCTCCAGGCCCAGGGACTGAAGCTTTCTTT. The encoded protein is CASSYAPGPGTEAFF. The rearrangement links TRBV6-5 to TRBJ1-1; tentative D call: TRBD1 (5 bases). The CDR3 contains 15 residues. The germline V gene encodes CDR1 MNHEY and CDR2 SVGAGI. V was pared by 2 bases and J by 5 bases, with 15 bases between.

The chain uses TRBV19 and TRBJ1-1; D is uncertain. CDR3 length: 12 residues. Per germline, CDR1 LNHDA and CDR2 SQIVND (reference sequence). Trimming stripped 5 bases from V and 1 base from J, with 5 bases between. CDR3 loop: CASSSGNTEAFF. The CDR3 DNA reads TGTGCCAGTAGTTCCGGGAACACTGAAGCTTTCTTT.

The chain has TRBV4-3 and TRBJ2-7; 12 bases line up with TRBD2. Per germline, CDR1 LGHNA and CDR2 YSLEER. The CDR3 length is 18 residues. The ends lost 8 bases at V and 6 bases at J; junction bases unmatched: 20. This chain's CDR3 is CASSPLAGGPSRDSEQYF. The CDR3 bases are TGCGCCAGCTCCCCTCTAGCGGGAGGGCCCTCCCGCGATTCCGAGCAGTACTTC.

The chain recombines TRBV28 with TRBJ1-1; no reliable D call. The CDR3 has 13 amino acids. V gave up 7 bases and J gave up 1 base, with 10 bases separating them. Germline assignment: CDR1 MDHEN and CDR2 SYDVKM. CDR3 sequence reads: CASIRGPNTEAFF. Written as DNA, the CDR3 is TGTGCCAGCATCCGGGGTCCGAACACTGAAGCTTTCTTT.

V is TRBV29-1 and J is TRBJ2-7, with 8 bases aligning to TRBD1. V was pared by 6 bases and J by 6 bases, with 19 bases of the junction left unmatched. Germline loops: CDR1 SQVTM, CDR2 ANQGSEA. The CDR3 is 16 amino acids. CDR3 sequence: CSVENTGGQGLGEQYF. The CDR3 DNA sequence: TGCAGCGTCGAGAACACAGGCGGACAGGGTCTTGGCGAGCAGTACTTC.

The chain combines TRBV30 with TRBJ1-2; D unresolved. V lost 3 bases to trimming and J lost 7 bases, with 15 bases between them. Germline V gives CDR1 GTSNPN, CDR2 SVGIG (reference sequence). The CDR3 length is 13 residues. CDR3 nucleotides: TGTGCCTGGAGCCCCAATCCGCAGGTTGGCTACACCTTC. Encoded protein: CAWSPNPQVGYTF.

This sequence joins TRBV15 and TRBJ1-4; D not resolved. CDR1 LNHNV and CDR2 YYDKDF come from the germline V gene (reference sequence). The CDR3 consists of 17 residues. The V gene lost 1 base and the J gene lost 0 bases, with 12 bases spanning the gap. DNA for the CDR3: TGTGCCACCAGCAGAGCTTACATTTCTGCAACTAATGAAAAACTGTTTTTT. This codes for CATSRAYISATNEKLFF.

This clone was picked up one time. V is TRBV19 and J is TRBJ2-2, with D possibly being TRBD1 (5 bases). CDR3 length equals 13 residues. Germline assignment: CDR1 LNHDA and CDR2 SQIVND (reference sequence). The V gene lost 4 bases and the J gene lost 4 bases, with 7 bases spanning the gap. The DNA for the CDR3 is TGTGCCAGTAGTAGCAGGGTCACCGGGGAGCTGTTTTTT. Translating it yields CASSSRVTGELFF.

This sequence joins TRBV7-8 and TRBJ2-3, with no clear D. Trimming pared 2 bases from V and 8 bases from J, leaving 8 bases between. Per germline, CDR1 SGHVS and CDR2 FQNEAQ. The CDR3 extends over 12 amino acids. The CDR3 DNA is TGTGCCAGCAGCTTAAGCCCGGGTACGCAGTATTTT. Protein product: CASSLSPGTQYF.